This is a list of T cell receptor beta chains from one sample in a study of neurological immune-mediated disorders. TCRdb redid the calling of the 5' RACE reads with MiXCR, one entry per CDR3 protein. In the table there are 50,000 or so distinct CDR3 sequences, about 4.1% of which are singletons. Sequencing was carried out using PBMCs. These receptors originate from a man aged 60-69 years with multiple sclerosis. The CDR3 runs from the conserved cysteine through the conserved F or W.

J: TRBJ1-5; length: 14; V: TRBV20-1; CDR3: CSATPGQTNQPQHF
J: TRBJ2-3; length: 12; V: TRBV10-1; CDR3: CASSTSTDTQYF
J: TRBJ1-1; length: 12; V: TRBV19; CDR3: CASRGKNTEAFF
J: TRBJ2-1; length: 15; V: TRBV7-8; CDR3: CASSLQGGPYNEQFF
J: TRBJ1-1; length: 13; V: TRBV5-1; CDR3: CASSVQENTEAFF
J: TRBJ2-5; length: 15; V: TRBV20-1; CDR3: CSAREREGSKETQYF
J: TRBJ1-1; length: 15; V: TRBV7-9; CDR3: CASSLPTGADTEAFF
J: TRBJ1-1; length: 14; V: TRBV12-3/TRBV12-4; CDR3: CASTFYVGGTEAFF
J: TRBJ2-3; length: 14; V: TRBV20-1; CDR3: CSPRGGGATDTQYF
J: TRBJ2-5; length: 12; V: TRBV29-1; CDR3: CSVERAAETQYF
J: TRBJ2-3; length: 13; V: TRBV7-9; CDR3: CASSFRITDTQYF
J: TRBJ1-4; length: 14; V: TRBV4-2; CDR3: CASARQDSNEKLFF
J: TRBJ1-5; length: 15; V: TRBV20-1; CDR3: CSARLGLWGNQPQHF
J: TRBJ2-2; length: 14; V: TRBV10-3; CDR3: CAARRTPNTGELFF
J: TRBJ1-6; length: 14; V: TRBV20-1; CDR3: CSAKMGSENSPLHF
J: TRBJ1-2; length: 15; V: TRBV9; CDR3: CASSVGDMGSYGYTF
J: TRBJ2-2; length: 16; V: TRBV20-1; CDR3: CSASVSTGVGTGELFF
J: TRBJ1-2; length: 11; V: TRBV29-1; CDR3: CSVLVRDGYTF
J: TRBJ1-4; length: 14; V: TRBV5-1; CDR3: CASSLDGGIEKLFF
J: TRBJ2-7; length: 13; V: TRBV29-1; CDR3: CSVLPGGSYEQYF
J: TRBJ2-2; length: 12; V: TRBV20-1; CDR3: CSARAGTGELFF
J: TRBJ2-7; length: 14; V: TRBV20-1; CDR3: CSARGPGLSYEQYF
J: TRBJ2-1; length: 16; V: TRBV24-1; CDR3: CATSDPGRGAYNEQFF
J: TRBJ1-2; length: 14; V: TRBV29-1; CDR3: CGVASGQGGYGYTF
J: TRBJ1-5; length: 15; V: TRBV7-8; CDR3: CASSPGQGSNQPQHF
J: TRBJ2-5; length: 13; V: TRBV20-1; CDR3: CSDIATAQETQYF
J: TRBJ2-1; length: 12; V: TRBV10-2; CDR3: CASSESYNEQFF
J: TRBJ2-7; length: 16; V: TRBV5-1; CDR3: CASSLAGGERTYEQYF